This record covers a single TCR beta chain. The CDR3 has 12 amino acids. Germline CDR1 is SGHAT and CDR2 is FQNNGV. Trimming left V 7 bases short and J 6 bases short, with 11 bases between. The sample originates from a study of T cells in Graves' hyperthyroidism and ophthalmopathy. RNA transcripts provided the source from which TCR beta CDR3 regions were amplified. An initial round of RT-PCR targeting the TCR CDR3 relied on the HTBI primer set. TCRdb recomputed calls from the multiplex PCR reads with MiXCR, one row per CDR3 protein. The table lists about 610,000 distinct CDR3 sequences, about 15% of them singletons, with approximately 4.2% in the top ten.

The sequenced sample was blood. This clonotype was sampled from a middle-aged woman with Graves' ophthalmopathy. The chain links TRBV11-2 to TRBJ2-3; no clear D. The chain's CDR3 is CASTQTRDTQYF. CDR3 bases: TGTGCCAGCACCCAGACTCGTGATACGCAGTATTTT.